The text below deals with one TCR beta chain. Repertoires were generated with immunoSEQ multiplex PCR, while TCRdb's copy carries only in-frame clones and drops some. The sample lists 95,000 to 150,000 clones, over 75% occurring once. Losses at the gene ends were 2 bases for V and 7 bases for J; bases not matched to a gene: 6. Looked up from germline, CDR1 is SGDLS and CDR2 is YYNGEE. The CDR3 consists of 15 residues. The record originates from a study of blood T cell repertoires in COVID-19. In the study overall: Specimens from acute and convalescent COVID-19 originated in the United States, Italy and Spain. Sample material is recorded as cDNA or gDNA derived from T cells, B-cell-depleted T cells, or PBMCs.

The J gene is TRBJ1-6, the V gene TRBV9; 7 nucleotides agree with TRBD1. The sample was peripheral blood. This TCR was recovered from an elderly man with active or convalescent COVID-19. The CDR3 loop is CASSVTGQPNSPLHF. The CDR3 bases are TGTGCCAGCAGCGTCACGGGACAGCCCAATTCACCCCTCCACTTT. Based on the CDR3 plus reference TRBV9 and TRBJ1-6, the full variable domain is DSGVTQTPKHLITATGQRVTLRCSPRSGDLSVYWYQQSLDQGLQFLIQYYNGEERAKGNILERFSAQQFPDLHSELNLSSLELGDSALYFCASSVTGQPNSPLHFGNGTRLTVT.